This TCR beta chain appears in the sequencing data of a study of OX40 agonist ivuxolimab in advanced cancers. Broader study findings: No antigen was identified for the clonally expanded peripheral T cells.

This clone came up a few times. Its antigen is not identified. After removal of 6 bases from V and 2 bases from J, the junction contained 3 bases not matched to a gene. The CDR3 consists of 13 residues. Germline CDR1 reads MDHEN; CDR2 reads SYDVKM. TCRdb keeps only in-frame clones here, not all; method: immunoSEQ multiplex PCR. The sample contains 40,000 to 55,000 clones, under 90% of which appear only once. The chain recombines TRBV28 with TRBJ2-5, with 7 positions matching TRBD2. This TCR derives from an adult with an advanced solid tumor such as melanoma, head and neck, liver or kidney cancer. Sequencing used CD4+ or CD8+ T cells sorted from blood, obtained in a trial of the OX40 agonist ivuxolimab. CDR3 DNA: TGTGCCAGCAGGACAGCGGGGCAAGAGACCCAGTACTTC. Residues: CASRTAGQETQYF.